The 27 T cell receptor beta chains below were found in one sample sequenced in a study of control samples from healthy donors and cancer patients. Using immunoSEQ multiplex PCR, the repertoire was profiled, and TCRdb retains in-frame clones only, with some absent. Among around 180,000 clones listed, about 91% were seen once. Sequencing was performed on blood. The source of these receptors is a woman in her 40s in good health.

This clone has a handful of counts. This CDR3 is also generated by other DNA sequences in the sample. The V gene is TRBV28, the J gene TRBJ2-7, with 11 bases lining up with TRBD1. The germline V gene encodes CDR1 MDHEN and CDR2 SYDVKM. This CDR3 region has 15 residues. V trimming: 4 bases; J trimming: 3 bases; junction bases outside the gene matches: 5. In DNA form, the CDR3 reads TGTGCCAGCAGTTCCGGGACAGGGGGTTTCTACGAGCAGTACTTC. Translated, it gives CASSSGTGGFYEQYF.

The chain links TRBV7-2 to TRBJ1-5; 12 bases are shared with TRBD1. This CDR3 comprises 16 residues. Losses at the gene ends were 2 bases for V and 6 bases for J; bases not matched to a gene: 5. Germline V gene sequence: CDR1 SGHTA, CDR2 FQGNSA. In nucleotides, the CDR3 is TGTGCCAGCAGCTTAACCGGGACAGGGGGCCGTCAGCCCCAGCATTTT. This codes for CASSLTGTGGRQPQHF.

The genes are TRBV27 and TRBJ2-2; D uncertain. The CDR3 consists of 14 residues. In germline, CDR1 is MNHEY, CDR2 SMNVEV (reference sequence). Deletions cut 3 bases from V and 5 bases from J, with 10 bases between. For the CDR3, the DNA is TGTGCCAGCAGTTTCGCCCCCCCGACCGGGGAGCTGTTTTTT. Amino acids: CASSFAPPTGELFF.

This chain uses TRBV16 with TRBJ2-3; 7 bases fit TRBD1. The CDR3 totals 16 residues. The germline V gene encodes CDR1 KGHSY and CDR2 FQNENV. V lost 3 bases and J lost 0; bases outside the gene matches: 6. CDR3 sequence reads: CASSQPDRTSTDTQYF. CDR3 sequence (DNA): TGTGCCAGCAGCCAGCCGGACAGGACTAGCACAGATACGCAGTATTTT. The entire variable domain, with the rest obtained from reference TRBV16 and TRBJ2-3, is as follows: GEEVAQTPKHLVRGEGQKAKLYCAPIKGHSYVFWYQQVLKNEFKFLISFQNENVFDETGMPKERFSAKCLPNSPCSLEIQATKLEDSAVYFCASSQPDRTSTDTQYFGPGTRLTVL.

The chain combines TRBV5-6 with TRBJ1-6; the D gene is possibly TRBD1 (5 bases). Per the germline V gene, CDR1 is SGHDT and CDR2 is YYEEEE. Trimming took 0 bases from V and 8 from J, leaving 15 bases between them. The CDR3 runs 16 residues. As DNA, the CDR3 is TGTGCCAGCAGCTTGGGTAATGACCGGGGGTATTCACCCCTCCACTTT. Its protein product is CASSLGNDRGYSPLHF.

V and J are TRBV18 and TRBJ1-5; D gene ambiguous. CDR3 length: 15 amino acids. Looked up from germline, CDR1 is KGHSH and CDR2 is LQKENI. The ends were cut back, 2 bases at V and 7 bases at J, with 15 bases in the middle. DNA for the CDR3: TGTGCCAGCTCACCAGACCGGGTTTCTGGACAGCCCCAGCATTTT. Amino acid sequence: CASSPDRVSGQPQHF.

This rearrangement joins TRBV5-1 to TRBJ2-5, with D hard to call. V was shortened by 4 bases and J by 7 bases, with 8 bases between the two germline ends. The V gene's germline CDR1 is SGHRS and CDR2 YFSETQ. The CDR3 length is 11 residues. The CDR3 nucleotides read TGCGCCAGCAGCCAGACTGTGACCCAGTACTTC. Translated, it gives CASSQTVTQYF.

This clone has only one observation. J is TRBJ1-2 and V is TRBV9, with TRBD1 identical over 9 bases. The germline CDR1 and CDR2 sequences are SGDLS and YYNGEE. The V and J ends lost 5 bases and 5 bases, in that order; junction bases with no gene match: 7. The CDR3 is made up of 14 amino acids. CDR3 coding DNA: TGTGCCAGCAGAGGAGCCGGGACAGGGTATGGCTACACCTTC. Protein: CASRGAGTGYGYTF.

The chain links TRBV11-2 to TRBJ2-3; D may match TRBD1 or TRBD2 (5 bases each). CDR1 SGHAT and CDR2 FQNNGV come from the germline V gene. CDR3 length: 13 residues. Trimming shortened V by 5 bases and J by 8 bases, and 14 bases separated the two germline ends. CDR3 coding DNA: TGTGCCAGCAGCCGCCTAGGGGACGGTACGCAGTATTTT. Protein: CASSRLGDGTQYF.

The V call is TRBV27, the J call TRBJ1-1; the match to TRBD1 covers 7 bases. The CDR3 runs 14 residues. Germline trimming cut 6 bases from V and 5 bases from J; bases unmatched to any gene: 9. Germline CDR1 and CDR2: MNHEY and SMNVEV (reference sequence). The CDR3 DNA reads as TGTGCCAGCAGACTTGACACAGGGGTTACTGAAGCTTTCTTT. Its translation is CASRLDTGVTEAFF.

The chain's CDR3 is CASKPENTDTQYF. As DNA, the CDR3 is TGCGCCAGCAAGCCAGAAAACACAGATACGCAGTATTTT. This chain joins TRBV5-1 and TRBJ2-3; D gene uncertain. Germline V gene lookup returns CDR1 SGHRS and CDR2 YFSETQ. Trimming cost V 6 bases and J 2 bases, with 10 bases left between them. The CDR3 extends over 13 amino acids.

The chain links TRBV5-1 to TRBJ1-2; tentatively, D is TRBD1 (6 bases). Germline V lookup: CDR1 SGHRS, CDR2 YFSETQ. This CDR3 spans 16 amino acids. V was cut by 1 base and J by 2 bases, with 15 bases left in between. CDR3 sequence (DNA): TGCGCCAGCAGCTTGACTCCGGACAGAGCGAACTATGGCTACACCTTC. Its protein is CASSLTPDRANYGYTF.

This clone was seen more than once but under ten times. This specimen includes other DNA sequences encoding the same CDR3. The chain joins TRBV20-1 to TRBJ1-2; D remains unclear. Looked up from germline, CDR1 is DFQATT and CDR2 is SNEGSKA (reference sequence). The CDR3 runs to 11 residues. Trimming took 4 bases from V and 2 from J, leaving 5 bases between them. The CDR3 nucleotides are TGCAGTGCTACGGAAAACTATGGCTACACCTTC. Its translation is CSATENYGYTF.

The chain joins TRBV12-3 or TRBV12-4 to TRBJ2-3; perhaps TRBD1 as D (5 bases). V gave up 5 bases and J gave up 2 bases, with 8 bases separating them. This CDR3 spans 13 amino acids. The CDR3 region is CASSPGFTDTQYF. The CDR3 coding sequence is TGTGCCAGCAGTCCAGGGTTCACAGATACGCAGTATTTT.

The J gene is TRBJ2-3, the V gene TRBV7-2; D is possibly TRBD1 (5 bases). In germline, CDR1 is SGHTA, CDR2 FQGNSA. The CDR3 runs 14 residues. Trimming pared 5 bases from V and 1 base from J, leaving 10 bases between. In DNA form, the CDR3 reads TGTGCCAGCAGCCCCTGGGGCGGCACAGATACGCAGTATTTT. As protein: CASSPWGGTDTQYF.

The J gene is TRBJ1-2, the V gene TRBV5-4; D is unclear. Germline V gene sequence: CDR1 SGHNT, CDR2 YYREEE (reference sequence). The CDR3 covers 13 residues. V was shortened by 2 bases and J by 9 bases, with 14 bases between the two germline ends. CDR3 protein: CASSFWGLLRYTF. The CDR3 nucleotides read TGTGCCAGCAGCTTCTGGGGATTATTACGCTACACCTTC. Full variable domain (missing parts from reference TRBV5-4 and TRBJ1-2): ETGVTQSPTHLIKTRGQQVTLRCSSQSGHNTVSWYQQALGQGPQFIFQYYREEENGRGNFPPRFSGLQFPNYSSELNVNALELDDSALYLCASSFWGLLRYTFGSGTRLTVV.

The J gene is TRBJ1-3, the V gene TRBV5-1; no clear D. V lost 6 bases and J lost 1, with 8 bases in between. The CDR3 loop spans 13 amino acids. Germline CDR1 reads SGHRS; CDR2 reads YFSETQ. The CDR3 DNA reads as TGCGCCAGCACGGAGGGATCTGGAAACACCATATATTTT. This codes for CASTEGSGNTIYF.

The genes are TRBV6-1 and TRBJ2-1; a possible D gene is TRBD2 (6 bases). The CDR3 is 16 residues long. V lost 0 bases and J lost 5, with 14 bases in between. CDR1 and CDR2 from the germline V gene are MNHNS and SASEGT. The CDR3 nucleotides read TGTGCCAGCAGTGAAGCGCGAGGGACTCACCACAATGAGCAGTTCTTC. It translates to CASSEARGTHHNEQFF.

This clone occurred once. The chain uses TRBV7-2 and TRBJ2-5; tentatively, D is TRBD1 (5 bases). Germline V gene sequence: CDR1 SGHTA, CDR2 FQGNSA. Trimming removed 5 bases at V and 5 bases at J, with 12 bases between. The CDR3 runs 13 residues. CDR3 loop: CASSRRVSETQYF. DNA of the CDR3: TGTGCCAGCAGCCGCAGGGTATCTGAGACCCAGTACTTC.

The chain uses TRBV7-9 and TRBJ2-5; TRBD1 aligns across 10 bases. The CDR3 has 16 amino acids. J was trimmed by 2 bases and V by 5 bases; bases with no gene match: 8. Germline V gene sequence: CDR1 SEHNR, CDR2 FQNEAQ (reference sequence). The CDR3 is CASSPTDRGLQETQYF. Here the CDR3 DNA reads TGTGCCAGCAGCCCAACTGACAGGGGGCTACAAGAGACCCAGTACTTC.

The chain uses TRBV19 and TRBJ1-5, with 11 bases identical to TRBD1. Losses at the gene ends were 4 bases for V and 5 bases for J; bases not matched to a gene: 7. The germline CDR1 and CDR2 sequences are LNHDA and SQIVND (reference sequence). This CDR3 comprises 16 residues. The CDR3 DNA follows: TGTGCCAGTAGTAAGCTTTGGGGACAGGGGGATCAGCCCCAGCATTTT. Translated, it gives CASSKLWGQGDQPQHF.

This clone was seen a single time. The V gene is TRBV27, the J gene TRBJ2-1; TRBD1 is a possible D gene (5 bases). Trimming removed 3 bases from V and 10 bases from J, with 16 bases in between. This CDR3 is 14 amino acids long. Germline values: CDR1 MNHEY, CDR2 SMNVEV (reference sequence). CDR3: CASSFNSGHPEQFF. The DNA of the CDR3 is TGTGCCAGCAGTTTTAATTCCGGACACCCGGAGCAGTTCTTC.

This clone turned up a few times. The chain combines TRBV7-9 with TRBJ1-1; D is unclear. V was pared by 3 bases and J by 2 bases, with 7 bases between. The CDR3 loop spans 13 amino acids. Germline V CDR1 and CDR2: SEHNR, FQNEAQ (reference sequence). The DNA of the CDR3 is TGTGCCAGCAGCTTGCAGATAAACACTGAAGCTTTCTTT. Translated, it gives CASSLQINTEAFF.

The genes are TRBV5-6 and TRBJ1-1; D is uncertain. Trimming shortened V by 3 bases and J by 4 bases, and 4 bases separated the two germline ends. Germline V gives CDR1 SGHDT, CDR2 YYEEEE. The CDR3 sequence is 11 residues long. The CDR3 reads CASSSRTEAFF. CDR3 sequence (DNA): TGTGCCAGCAGCTCACGCACTGAAGCTTTCTTT.

The rearrangement links TRBV23-1 to TRBJ1-3, with D possibly matching TRBD1 (6 bases). TRBV23-1 is labeled an ORF, and its function is uncertain. The CDR3 spans 16 residues. With 0 bases removed from V and 2 bases from J, the gap between germline ends came to 11 bases. CDR3 sequence: CASSQSKGGAGNTIYF. The CDR3 DNA reads as TGCGCCAGCAGTCAATCAAAGGGGGGGGCTGGAAACACCATATATTTT.

DNA for the CDR3: TGTGCCAGCAGCTTAGACTCAGTCCGGGCCCATGAAGGCTACACCTTC. This gives the protein CASSLDSVRAHEGYTF. This chain joins TRBV7-6 and TRBJ1-2; D unclear. This CDR3 contains 16 residues. Germline CDR1 is SGHVS and CDR2 is FNYEAQ. Trimming cost V 1 base and J 8 bases, with 20 bases left between them.

This rearrangement joins TRBV6-1 to TRBJ1-6, with D possibly being TRBD1 (6 bases). V lost 4 bases and J lost 0, with 16 bases in between. Germline CDR1 MNHNS, CDR2 SASEGT. The length of the CDR3 is 18 residues. For the CDR3, the DNA is TGTGCCAGCAGTGCCGAGGGGACAACCCGCTCCTATAATTCACCCCTCCACTTT. Amino acids: CASSAEGTTRSYNSPLHF.